This T cell receptor beta chain was identified in a study of blood T cells in healthy people across ages. This clonotype was seen more than once but under ten times. With a J-beta primer mix and a sample-barcoded 5' primer, a second PCR ran about 7 to 11 cycles. Using its own MiXCR run on the 5' RACE reads, TCRdb lists one record per CDR3 protein. Among more than 750,000 distinct CDR3 sequences listed, roughly 29% were seen once. There are 20 residues in the CDR3. Trimming cost V 3 bases and J 4 bases; bases outside gene matches: 19. The V gene's germline CDR1 is LNHDA and CDR2 SQIVND (reference sequence). This sample was also put to use in a study of T cells of mothers and their children. From that paper: Per child, roughly 3.1 million TCR beta CDR3 reads were obtained, against over 8.5 million per mother. Whether related or unrelated, pairs show similar shaping of TCR recombination output by thymic selection.

This TCR derives from a woman in her forties in good health. The source material was blood. This chain joins TRBV19 and TRBJ2-1; 9 bases align to TRBD1. The CDR3 region is CASSMPGTGTRFGGYNEQFF. CDR3 nucleotide sequence: TGTGCCAGTAGTATGCCTGGGACAGGGACACGATTCGGGGGATACAATGAGCAGTTCTTC.